This TCR beta chain stems from a study of neurological immune-mediated disorders. General study points: The study phylogenetically grouped the repertoires of 18 of 34 multiple sclerosis patients into one related-CDR3 cluster, a possible signature.

The CDR3 spans 12 residues. Trimming pared 4 bases from V and 7 bases from J, leaving 11 bases between. In germline, CDR1 is SGHVS, CDR2 FQNEAQ. Every sequencing run drew on 15-18 subjects and yielded over 180 million TCR-beta sequences. Using its own MiXCR run on the 5' RACE reads, TCRdb lists one record per CDR3 protein. Among around 130,000 distinct CDR3 sequences listed, 3% to 3.5% were seen once. Ten or more counts support this clonotype. Antigen unknown. Sequencing used PBMCs. The clonotype originates from a woman aged 30 to 39 with multiple sclerosis. J is TRBJ2-7 and V is TRBV7-8, with D uncertain. DNA of the CDR3: TGTGCCAGCAGCTCCCAGGTCTGGGAGCAGTACTTC. This translates into CASSSQVWEQYF. Complete variable domain (other parts from reference TRBV7-8 and TRBJ2-7): GAGVSQSPRYKVAKRGQDVALRCDPISGHVSLFWYQQALGQGPEFLTYFQNEAQLDKSGLPSDRFFAERPEGSVSTLKIQRTQQEDSAVYLCASSSQVWEQYFGPGTRLTVT.